The source of this T cell receptor (beta chain) is a study of cytomegalovirus exposure and HLA in healthy donors. Although they were nominally healthy when sampled, donors likely had unrecorded immune exposures. This clone has more than one count but fewer than ten. As yet, its antigen is unknown. The same CDR3 can be traced to other DNA sequences in this sample. PCR employed 60 Vbeta and 13 Jbeta primers. Here immunoSEQ multiplex PCR was the method, and the copy in TCRdb shows in-frame clones only, minus some. The sample consists of some 100,000 clones, 76% of them appearing once. General study findings and limits: Cytomegalovirus status was reportedly diagnosed by the classifier with high specificity and sensitivity. The study reported that TCR beta sequences accurately predicted HLA-A and HLA-B alleles in most subjects. Association with HLA alleles at 0.05 false discovery rate was found for about 17,000 TCR beta sequences in a later analysis.

The CDR3 spans 15 residues. V shed 0 bases and J shed 0 bases, with 7 bases lying between them. Germline CDR1 is SGHVS and CDR2 is FNYEAQ. This rearrangement joins TRBV7-6 to TRBJ2-3; D call uncertain. This clonotype was sampled from a woman aged 45-59 years in good health and CMV-seropositive. The specimen was PBMCs. The chain's CDR3 is CASSLAGASTDTQYF. CDR3 nucleotides: TGTGCCAGCAGCTTAGCCGGAGCTAGCACAGATACGCAGTATTTT.